The 6 T cell receptor beta chains presented below share a single source sample, sequenced in a study of blood T cells in healthy people across ages. Primed by a sample-barcoded 5' primer and a J-beta primer mix, a second PCR proceeded for about 6 to 12 cycles. TCRdb analysed the 5' RACE reads with MiXCR anew, one entry per CDR3 protein. This table has fewer than 750,000 distinct CDR3 sequences, over 40% appearing once. Input material: blood. The receptors were gathered from a woman of 80 years or more in good health.

The chain is built from TRBV6-2 or TRBV6-3 and TRBJ2-5; D perhaps matches TRBD2 (5 bases). V was clipped by 7 bases and J by 11 bases, with 26 bases between them. The CDR3 totals 15 residues. Per the germline V gene, CDR1 is MNHEY and CDR2 is SVGEGT. This CDR3 reads CASNPDFIRWGEQYF. The CDR3 DNA is TGTGCCAGCAACCCGGACTTTATACGTTGGGGTGAGCAGTACTTC.

In regard to this clonotype: A junction end diverges from the germline sequence, so it may reflect a read error. The CDR3 DNA follows: TGTTCCAGCAGTTCATGCTACGAGCAGTACTTC. Its translation: CSSSSCYEQYF. V gene TRBV12-3 or TRBV12-4 combines with J gene TRBJ2-7; D is unresolved. The CDR3 extends over 11 amino acids.

The chain carries TRBV4-1 and TRBJ2-1, with 7 bases fitting TRBD2. The trim removed 1 base at V and 7 bases at J, leaving 13 bases unmatched. Germline V lookup: CDR1 MGHRA, CDR2 YSYEKL. There are 17 residues in the CDR3. This CDR3 reads CASSQARAPGGGNEQFF. DNA for the CDR3: TGCGCCAGCAGCCAAGCCAGGGCGCCGGGGGGAGGAAATGAGCAGTTCTTC.

The chain uses TRBV27 and TRBJ2-1; 10 bases fit TRBD2. V lost 5 bases and J lost 7; bases outside the gene matches: 11. Germline V gives CDR1 MNHEY, CDR2 SMNVEV (reference sequence). The CDR3 covers 16 residues. Here the CDR3 DNA reads TGTGCCAGCAGTACATCCGGGACTAGCGTATTAAATGAGCAGTTCTTC. The encoded protein is CASSTSGTSVLNEQFF.

This clonotype turned up a few times. A much larger clone differs from this one at a single base, so this may be a read error. This sequence joins TRBV7-3 and TRBJ2-5, with TRBD2 identical over 8 bases. Germline CDR1 and CDR2: SGHTA and FQGTGA. The CDR3 totals 15 residues. Germline trimming cut 4 bases from V and 11 bases from J; bases unmatched to any gene: 15. Here the CDR3 reads CASSSNSGSSNEQYF. CDR3 nucleotides: TGTGCCAGCAGCTCGAACAGCGGGAGTTCCAATGAGCAGTACTTC.

This chain joins TRBV7-2 and TRBJ1-2; D is unresolved. The V end lost 5 bases, the J end lost 2 bases, and 15 bases lay between the germline ends. Germline CDR1 is SGHTA and CDR2 is FQGNSA. This CDR3 contains 15 residues. The CDR3 reads CASSHIGQINYGYTF. CDR3 bases: TGTGCCAGCAGCCACATTGGCCAGATCAACTATGGCTACACCTTC.